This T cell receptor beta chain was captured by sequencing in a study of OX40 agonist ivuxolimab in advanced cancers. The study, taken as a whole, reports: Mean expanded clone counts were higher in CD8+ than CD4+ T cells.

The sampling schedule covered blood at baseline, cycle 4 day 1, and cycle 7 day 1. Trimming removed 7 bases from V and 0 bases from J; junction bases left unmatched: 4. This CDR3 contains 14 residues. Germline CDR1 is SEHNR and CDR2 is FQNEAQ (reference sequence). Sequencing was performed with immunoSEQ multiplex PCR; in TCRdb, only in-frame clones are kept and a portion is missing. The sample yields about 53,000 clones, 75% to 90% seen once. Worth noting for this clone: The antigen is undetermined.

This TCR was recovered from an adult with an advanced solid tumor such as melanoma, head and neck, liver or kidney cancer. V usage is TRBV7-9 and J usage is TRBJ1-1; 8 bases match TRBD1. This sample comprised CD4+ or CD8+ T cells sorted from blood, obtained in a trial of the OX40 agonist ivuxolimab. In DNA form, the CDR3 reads TGTGCCAGCACCCCGACAGGGGTGAACACTGAAGCTTTCTTT. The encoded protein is CASTPTGVNTEAFF.